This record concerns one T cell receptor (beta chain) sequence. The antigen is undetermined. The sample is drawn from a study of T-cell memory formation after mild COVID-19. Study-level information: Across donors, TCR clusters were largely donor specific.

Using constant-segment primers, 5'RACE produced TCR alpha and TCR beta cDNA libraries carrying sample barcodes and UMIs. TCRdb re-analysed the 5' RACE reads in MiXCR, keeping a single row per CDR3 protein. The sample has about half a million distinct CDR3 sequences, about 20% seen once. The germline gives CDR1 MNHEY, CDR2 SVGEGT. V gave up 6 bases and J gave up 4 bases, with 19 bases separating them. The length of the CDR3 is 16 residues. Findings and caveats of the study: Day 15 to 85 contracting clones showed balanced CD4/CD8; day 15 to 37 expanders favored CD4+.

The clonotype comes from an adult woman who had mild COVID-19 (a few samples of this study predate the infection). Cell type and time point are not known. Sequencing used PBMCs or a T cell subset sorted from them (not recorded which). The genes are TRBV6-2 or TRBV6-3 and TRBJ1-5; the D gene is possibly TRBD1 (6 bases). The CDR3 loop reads CASSRGQILVNQPQHF. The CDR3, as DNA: TGTGCCAGCAGCCGCGGACAGATCTTAGTGAATCAGCCCCAGCATTTT.